This T cell receptor (beta chain) derives from a study of cytomegalovirus exposure and HLA in healthy donors. Study results and caveats: CMV serostatus was the sole immune exposure data available. Most observed TCR sequences were rare, whereas some public TCRs were detected in many donors.

There are 19 residues in the CDR3. The PCR had 60 Vbeta and 13 Jbeta primers. Sequencing used immunoSEQ multiplex PCR; TCRdb keeps in-frame clones, though not all of them. The data contain roughly 130,000 clones, 61% of them singletons. In regard to this clone: What it binds is not known.

Sample: PBMCs. J is TRBJ1-5 and V is TRBV21-1. TRBV21-1 is a pseudogene segment. The sequence was obtained from a male donor in good health and CMV-seronegative. Here the CDR3 DNA reads TGTGCCAGCAGCACCATGTACCCGGGGGGCAGCTGGGTCAATCAGCCCCAGCATTTT. Translated: CASSTMYPGGSWVNQPQHF.